This passage covers 21 T cell receptor beta chains from one sample sequenced in a study of blood T cell repertoires in COVID-19. The assay was immunoSEQ multiplex PCR, and TCRdb's table has in-frame clones only and misses some. The table lists under 130,000 clones, more than 80% of them singletons. The sequenced sample was peripheral blood. The receptors here all came from a woman at least 80 years old with acute or convalescent COVID-19.

This chain uses TRBV3-1 (or the pseudogene TRBV3-2) with TRBJ1-2; 8 bases agree with TRBD1. The CDR3 is made up of 15 amino acids. The J segment lost 8 bases and the V segment lost 9 bases, leaving 17 bases of the junction unmatched. Germline assignment: CDR1 LGHDT and CDR2 YNNKEL (reference sequence). CDR3 region: CASNPTGDSPRGYTF. DNA of the CDR3: TGTGCCAGTAACCCGACAGGGGATAGTCCGCGAGGCTACACCTTC.

The rearrangement joins TRBV28 to TRBJ2-1; the match to TRBD1 covers 7 bases. Germline V gene sequence: CDR1 MDHEN, CDR2 SYDVKM. V was clipped by 2 bases and J by 5 bases; unmatched bases: 6. The CDR3 loop spans 15 amino acids. The CDR3 loop reads CASSLRDSEDNEQFF. The CDR3 nucleotides read TGTGCCAGCAGTTTAAGGGACAGCGAGGACAATGAGCAGTTCTTC.

The chain joins TRBV27 to TRBJ1-1; tentative D call: TRBD1 (5 bases). Trimming took 2 bases from V and 1 from J, leaving 5 bases between them. Per germline, CDR1 MNHEY and CDR2 SMNVEV (reference sequence). This CDR3 is built from 13 residues. In nucleotides, the CDR3 is TGTGCCAGCAGTTTACAGGGGAACACTGAAGCTTTCTTT. It is translated as CASSLQGNTEAFF.

This chain uses TRBV7-8 with TRBJ1-5, with D possibly matching TRBD1 (6 bases). Germline CDR1 reads SGHVS; CDR2 reads FQNEAQ. V was clipped by 1 base and J by 4 bases, with 14 bases between them. The CDR3 has 16 amino acids. CDR3 coding DNA: TGTGCCAGCAGCTTAGACCAGGGGAGAGTAAATCAGCCCCAGCATTTT. This encodes CASSLDQGRVNQPQHF.

The gene calls are TRBV4-3 and TRBJ1-2; 7 positions agree with TRBD1. V dropped 0 bases and J dropped 4; count of bases not matched to a gene: 5. CDR1 and CDR2 from the germline V gene are LGHNA and YSLEER. The CDR3 extends over 15 amino acids. CDR3 bases: TGCGCCAGCAGCCAAGATCTTGGGACAGCCTATGGCTACACCTTC. Translating it yields CASSQDLGTAYGYTF.

CDR3 nucleotides: TGTGCCAGCTCACCACCGGGGTCCGGACAGGGGGTTGTGAGCACTGAAGCTTTCTTT. Translating it yields CASSPPGSGQGVVSTEAFF. V gene TRBV18 combines with J gene TRBJ1-1; TRBD1 matches 10 bases. The germline CDR1 and CDR2 sequences are KGHSH and LQKENI. After removal of 0 bases from V and 4 bases from J, the junction contained 14 bases not matched to a gene. There are 19 residues in the CDR3.

The chain has TRBV6-6 and TRBJ1-1; the match to TRBD1 covers 12 bases. V dropped 5 bases and J dropped 4; count of bases not matched to a gene: 8. There are 16 residues in the CDR3. Per the germline V gene, CDR1 is MNHNY and CDR2 is SVGAGI (reference sequence). CDR3 sequence (DNA): TGTGCCAGCAGTCAGGGGACAGGGGGCGTGGGCACTGAAGCTTTCTTT. Amino acid sequence: CASSQGTGGVGTEAFF.

The CDR3 region has the DNA TGTGCCAGCAGCTTAGCGTTGGGGGCTGAGCAGTTCTTC. Its protein product is CASSLALGAEQFF. J is TRBJ2-1 and V is TRBV7-7; D perhaps matches TRBD1 (6 bases). CDR1 is SSHAT, CDR2 FNYEAQ, per germline (reference sequence). This CDR3 spans 13 amino acids. V lost 0 bases to trimming and J lost 9 bases, with 9 bases between them. Full variable domain (outside the CDR3, taken from reference TRBV7-7 and TRBJ2-1): GAGVSQSPRYKVTKRGQDVTLRCDPISSHATLYWYQQALGQGPEFLTYFNYEAQPDKSGLPSDRFSAERPEGSISTLTIQRTEQRDSAMYRCASSLALGAEQFFGPGTRLTVL.

The V call is TRBV27, the J call TRBJ1-2, with 8 bases identical to TRBD1. The CDR3 is 13 residues long. CDR1 is MNHEY, CDR2 SMNVEV, per germline (reference sequence). Trimming cost V 3 bases and J 5 bases; bases outside gene matches: 2. The CDR3 coding sequence is TGTGCCAGCAGTTTCGGACAGGGATATGGCTACACCTTC. As protein: CASSFGQGYGYTF.

The rearrangement links TRBV5-1 to TRBJ2-6; maybe TRBD1 (5 bases). Germline V gene lookup returns CDR1 SGHRS and CDR2 YFSETQ. The CDR3 extends over 16 amino acids. Trimming removed 1 base from V and 1 base from J, with 9 bases in between. The DNA of the CDR3 is TGCGCCAGCAGCTTGTTTAGGGGATCTGGGGCCAACGTCCTGACTTTC. As protein: CASSLFRGSGANVLTF.

This clone occurred a few times. The chain combines TRBV11-2 with TRBJ2-2; 11 nucleotides line up with TRBD2. Germline CDR1 SGHAT, CDR2 FQNNGV. CDR3 length equals 17 residues. Losses at the gene ends were 1 base for V and 2 bases for J; bases not matched to a gene: 3. As DNA, the CDR3 is TGTGCCAGCAGCTTAGCGGGACTAGCGGCTAACACCGGGGAGCTGTTTTTT. This gives the protein CASSLAGLAANTGELFF.

This clone was observed once. The rearrangement uses TRBV15 and TRBJ1-5; 9 nucleotides align to TRBD1. Per the germline V gene, CDR1 is LNHNV and CDR2 is YYDKDF (reference sequence). This CDR3 is built from 16 residues. J lost 4 bases, V lost 1 base, and 5 bases had no gene match. CDR3 coding DNA: TGTGCCACCAGCAGAGGTTCGGACAGGGGTAATCAGCCCCAGCATTTT. As protein: CATSRGSDRGNQPQHF. The full variable domain, with the rest looked up from reference TRBV15 and TRBJ1-5, is DAMVIQNPRYQVTQFGKPVTLSCSQTLNHNVMYWYQQKSSQAPKLLFHYYDKDFNNEADTPDNFQSRRPNTSFCFLDIRSPGLGDTAMYLCATSRGSDRGNQPQHFGDGTRLSIL.

This chain links TRBV18 with TRBJ2-3, with 9 positions matching TRBD2. The CDR3 is made up of 20 amino acids. Germline V gives CDR1 KGHSH, CDR2 LQKENI. The trim removed 2 bases at V and 0 bases at J, leaving 15 bases unmatched. The CDR3 region has the DNA TGTGCCAGCTCACCATACACTACGGGCGCGGGGGGGTCCAGCACAGATACGCAGTATTTT. Encoded protein: CASSPYTTGAGGSSTDTQYF.

This chain links TRBV7-9 with TRBJ1-2, with TRBD1 matching over 8 bases. Trimming removed 5 bases from V and 7 bases from J; junction bases left unmatched: 6. CDR1 SEHNR and CDR2 FQNEAQ come from the germline V gene (reference sequence). This CDR3 is 13 amino acids long. This CDR3 reads CASSDRGVGGYTF. The CDR3 DNA reads TGTGCCAGCAGCGACAGGGGTGTGGGTGGCTACACCTTC.

The chain carries TRBV2 and TRBJ2-4; no clear D gene. The CDR3 is 14 amino acids. Germline-derived CDR1 and CDR2 are SNHLY and FYNNEI. In nucleotides, the CDR3 is TGTGCTACTCAGGATAATCTAGCCAAAAACATTCAGTACTTC. The encoded protein is CATQDNLAKNIQYF.

The genes are TRBV5-6 and TRBJ2-5; tentatively, D is TRBD2 (6 bases). Germline V gene data show CDR1 as SGHDT and CDR2 as YYEEEE. The CDR3 is 14 residues long. With 4 bases removed from V and 9 bases from J, the gap between germline ends came to 19 bases. The DNA of the CDR3 is TGTGCCAGCAGCCCCGGGAGAACATCCTGGGCCCAGTACTTC. Protein: CASSPGRTSWAQYF.

The chain uses TRBV24-1 and TRBJ2-1; 8 bases align to TRBD1. CDR3 length: 16 amino acids. Looked up from germline, CDR1 is KGHDR and CDR2 is SFDVKD. Germline trimming cut 4 bases from V and 0 bases from J; bases unmatched to any gene: 4. Here the CDR3 reads CATSEGTGDSYNEQFF. CDR3 sequence (DNA): TGTGCCACCAGTGAGGGGACAGGCGACTCCTACAATGAGCAGTTCTTC.

This chain links TRBV12-5 with TRBJ2-2, with 9 positions matching TRBD1. The germline V gene encodes CDR1 LGHNT and CDR2 FRNRAP. The CDR3 has 15 residues. V gave up 0 bases and J gave up 7 bases; unmatched junction bases: 3. The DNA for the CDR3 is TGTGCTAGTGGTTTGGTACAGGGGGCGATCGGGGAGCTGTTTTTT. It translates to CASGLVQGAIGELFF. Full variable domain (remainder filled in from reference TRBV12-5 and TRBJ2-2): DARVTQTPRHKVTEMGQEVTMRCQPILGHNTVFWYRQTMMQGLELLAYFRNRAPLDDSGMPKDRFSAEMPDATLATLKIQPSEPRDSAVYFCASGLVQGAIGELFFGEGSRLTVL.

In DNA, the CDR3 is TGTGCCAGCAGTTTCAGATCCCGGACTAGCGGGCCCAATGAGCAGTTCTTC. Protein: CASSFRSRTSGPNEQFF. The V and J genes are TRBV6-2 or TRBV6-3 and TRBJ2-1; 11 bases are shared with TRBD2. J was trimmed by 6 bases and V by 4 bases; bases with no gene match: 11. The CDR3 runs to 17 residues. The germline CDR1 and CDR2 sequences are MNHEY and SVGEGT.

The chain couples TRBV5-1 to TRBJ2-5, with 13 bases identical to TRBD2. This CDR3 is built from 16 residues. Unmatched junction bases numbered 4, after V lost 4 bases and J lost 1 base. CDR1 and CDR2 (germline): SGHRS, YFSETQ. The CDR3 sequence is CASSGGLAGVQETQYF. The DNA for the CDR3 is TGCGCCAGCAGCGGTGGACTAGCGGGGGTCCAAGAGACCCAGTACTTC.

This chain connects TRBV5-5 to TRBJ2-3; TRBD2 is a possible D gene (6 bases). Trimming shortened V by 4 bases and J by 2 bases, and 14 bases separated the two germline ends. Per germline, CDR1 SGHKS and CDR2 YYEKEE (reference sequence). The CDR3 consists of 15 residues. As DNA, the CDR3 is TGTGCCAGCAGCGCAACACTAGCTACCACAGATACGCAGTATTTT. It codes for CASSATLATTDTQYF.